This T cell receptor (beta chain) was sequenced for a study of response to subunit inactivated influenza vaccine. General observations from the study: The authors offered the suggestion that each seasonal influenza vaccination recruits few new T cells.

TCRdb ran MiXCR on the RT-PCR reads and lists one entry per CDR3 protein. The table records around 150,000 distinct CDR3 sequences, about a tenth of them present only once. This clonotype was picked up one time. What it binds is unknown. This TCR was sampled from a man aged 50-60 years who received an inactivated influenza vaccine. Here the sequenced sample was non-naive T cells sorted from PBMCs, taken 40 to 50 days after vaccination.

CDR3 nucleotide sequence: TGCAGTGCCATAGGACTAATCGGCACAGATACGCAGTATTTT. As protein: CSAIGLIGTDTQYF. The chain combines TRBV20-1 with TRBJ2-3, with D possibly being TRBD2 (6 bases). Trimming removed 6 bases at V and 1 base at J, with 14 bases between. The CDR3 is 14 amino acids. Germline CDR1 reads DFQATT; CDR2 reads SNEGSKA (reference sequence).